This record looks at one T cell receptor beta chain sequence and its context. Its antigen remains unidentified. The time point is: pre-treatment baseline. Sampling occurred pretreatment (T0) and at week 3 (W3), after cycle one of checkpoint blockade. Libraries were prepared by immunoSEQ multiplex PCR; TCRdb keeps only in-frame clonotypes and omits some of them. The data show about 4,800 clones, approximately 86% seen once. The data were taken from a study of blood T cell dynamics during melanoma immunotherapy. About the research overall: Patients with metastatic melanoma got pembrolizumab or nivolumab-ipilimumab as first-line care. Broader study findings: At W3, later disease-control patients showed bifurcated PBMC repertoire changes, unlike progressors. It remained unknown if the driving T cell clones were melanoma-specific.

Trimming stripped 0 bases from V and 0 bases from J, with 8 bases between. The CDR3 is 14 amino acids. The germline gives CDR1 GTSNPN, CDR2 SVGIG (reference sequence). The receptor was isolated from a human donor with melanoma. The starting material was blood, obtained from a patient treated with checkpoint blockade. The genes are TRBV30 and TRBJ1-2; the D gene is possibly TRBD1 (6 bases). CDR3 protein: CAWSVRGANYGYTF. In DNA, the CDR3 is TGTGCCTGGAGTGTTAGGGGGGCTAACTATGGCTACACCTTC.